These 7 T cell receptor beta chains share one sample of origin, sequenced in a study of blood T cell repertoires in COVID-19. This table comes from immunoSEQ multiplex PCR, and its TCRdb copy is limited to in-frame clones, with some not included. Of 140,000 to 150,000 clones detected, around 80% appear once; the ten largest clones hold around 16%. Sequencing input: peripheral blood. All receptors derive from a man aged 50 to 60 with acute or convalescent COVID-19.

This rearrangement joins TRBV30 to TRBJ1-3; D ambiguous. V gave up 3 bases and J gave up 0 bases, with 15 bases separating them. CDR3 length: 16 amino acids. Germline CDR1 reads GTSNPN; CDR2 reads SVGIG (reference sequence). The CDR3 loop is CAWRSLPSSSGNTIYF. CDR3 nucleotide sequence: TGTGCCTGGAGGTCACTTCCTTCTAGCTCTGGAAACACCATATATTTT.

The chain joins TRBV9 to TRBJ1-6, with a weak D call TRBD1 (6 bases). Germline V gives CDR1 SGDLS, CDR2 YYNGEE. The CDR3 covers 14 residues. Trimming took 3 bases from V and 15 from J, leaving 19 bases between them. CDR3 in amino acids: CASSGDMGNGSLHF. CDR3 nucleotides: TGTGCCAGCAGCGGGGACATGGGCAATGGGAGCCTCCACTTT.

The chain couples TRBV5-1 to TRBJ2-1, with D possibly matching TRBD1 (6 bases). This CDR3 region has 14 residues. From germline, CDR1 is SGHRS and CDR2 YFSETQ. V was clipped by 0 bases and J by 2 bases, with 6 bases between them. CDR3 protein: CASSLGQAYNEQFF. The CDR3 DNA reads TGCGCCAGCAGCTTGGGACAGGCCTACAATGAGCAGTTCTTC. The whole variable domain, remainder taken from reference TRBV5-1 and TRBJ2-1, is KAGVTQTPRYLIKTRGQQVTLSCSPISGHRSVSWYQQTPGQGLQFLFEYFSETQRNKGNFPGRFSGRQFSNSRSEMNVSTLELGDSALYLCASSLGQAYNEQFFGPGTRLTVL.

The chain couples TRBV30 to TRBJ2-7; possible D gene TRBD2, 5 bases. V dropped 0 bases and J dropped 7 bases, with 16 bases sitting between them. The germline CDR1 and CDR2 sequences are GTSNPN and SVGIG (reference sequence). CDR3 length: 14 amino acids. The CDR3 bases are TGTGCCTGGAGTGTTCCCTCGGGGAGAGGGGAGCAGTACGTC. It translates to CAWSVPSGRGEQYV.

This clone was seen more than once but under ten times. The V and J genes are TRBV9 and TRBJ1-1; 8 bases match TRBD1. V dropped 4 bases and J dropped 5; count of bases not matched to a gene: 7. CDR3 length: 14 residues. Per germline, CDR1 SGDLS and CDR2 YYNGEE. CDR3 loop: CASSSRTGPTEAFF. The CDR3 DNA reads TGTGCCAGCAGCTCCCGGACAGGGCCGACTGAAGCTTTCTTT.

V usage is TRBV10-3 and J usage is TRBJ1-1; 10 bases are shared with TRBD1. The CDR3 extends over 15 amino acids. With 6 bases clipped from V and 3 bases from J, the junction kept 7 bases outside the gene matches. Germline values: CDR1 ENHRY, CDR2 SYGVKD. Here the CDR3 DNA reads TGTGCCATCAGCCCCGGACAGGGGGTGGACACTGAAGCTTTCTTT. Translation: CAISPGQGVDTEAFF.

The genes are TRBV7-6 and TRBJ2-5; 7 nucleotides align to TRBD2. This CDR3 contains 15 residues. J lost 2 bases, V lost 5 bases, and 8 bases had no gene match. Germline V gene lookup returns CDR1 SGHVS and CDR2 FNYEAQ. Written as DNA, the CDR3 is TGTGCCAGCAGCCTCGTCGCGCGGGGGCAAGAGACCCAGTACTTC. Translation gives CASSLVARGQETQYF.